The 2 T cell receptor beta chains listed next were all sequenced from one sample in a study of T cell responses to AZD1222 COVID-19 vaccine. Measured with immunoSEQ multiplex PCR; TCRdb has only the in-frame clones, and not every one. The sample shows approximately 220,000 clones, approximately 94% of them seen only once. The specimen comprised peripheral blood, sampled on day 0 of MenACWY control vaccination. The receptors come from an adult in good health.

This clone showed up just a few times. V is TRBV5-5 and J is TRBJ1-1; 9 nucleotides line up with TRBD1. The trim removed 1 base at V and 8 bases at J, leaving 9 bases unmatched. CDR1 SGHKS and CDR2 YYEKEE come from the germline V gene (reference sequence). The CDR3 runs to 15 residues. The CDR3 DNA sequence: TGTGCCAGCAGCTTGTTCCCGACAGGGGGGCCCGAAGCTTTCTTT. Amino acid sequence: CASSLFPTGGPEAFF.

This rearrangement joins TRBV6-5 to TRBJ1-3, with no clear D. Looked up from germline, CDR1 is MNHEY and CDR2 is SVGAGI. Trimming left V 8 bases short and J 0 bases short, with 11 bases between. CDR3 size: 14 residues. The CDR3 DNA reads TGTGCCAGCGGAATTAGGACCTCTGGAAACACCATATATTTT. Translating it yields CASGIRTSGNTIYF.